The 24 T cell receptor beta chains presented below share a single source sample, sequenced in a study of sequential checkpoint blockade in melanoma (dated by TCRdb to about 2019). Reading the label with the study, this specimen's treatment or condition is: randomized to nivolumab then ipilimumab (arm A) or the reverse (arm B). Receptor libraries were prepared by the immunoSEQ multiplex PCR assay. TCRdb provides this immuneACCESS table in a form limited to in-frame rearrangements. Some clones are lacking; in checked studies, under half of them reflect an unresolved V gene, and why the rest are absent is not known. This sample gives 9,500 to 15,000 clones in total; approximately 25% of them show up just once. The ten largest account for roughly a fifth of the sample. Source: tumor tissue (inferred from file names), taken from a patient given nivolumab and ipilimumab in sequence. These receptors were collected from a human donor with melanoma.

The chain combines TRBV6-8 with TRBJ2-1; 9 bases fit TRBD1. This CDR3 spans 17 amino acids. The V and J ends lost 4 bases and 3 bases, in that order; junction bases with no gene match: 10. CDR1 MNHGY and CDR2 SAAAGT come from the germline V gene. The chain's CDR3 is CASSSIYRDRVYNEQFF. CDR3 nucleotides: TGTGCCAGCAGTTCCATTTACCGGGACAGGGTCTACAATGAGCAGTTCTTC.

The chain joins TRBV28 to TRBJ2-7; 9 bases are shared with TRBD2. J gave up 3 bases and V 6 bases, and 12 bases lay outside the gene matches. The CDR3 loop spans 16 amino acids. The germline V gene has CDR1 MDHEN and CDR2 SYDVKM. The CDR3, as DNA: TGTGCCAGCAGCCCCATGGCTACTAGCGGGTACTACGAGCAGTACGTC. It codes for CASSPMATSGYYEQYV.

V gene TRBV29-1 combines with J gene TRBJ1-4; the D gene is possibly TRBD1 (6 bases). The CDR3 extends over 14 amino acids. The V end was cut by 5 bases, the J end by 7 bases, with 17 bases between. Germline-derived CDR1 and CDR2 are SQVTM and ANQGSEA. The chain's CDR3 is CSVFGGRGGEKLFF. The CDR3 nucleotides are TGCAGCGTTTTCGGCGGACGAGGGGGTGAAAAACTGTTTTTT.

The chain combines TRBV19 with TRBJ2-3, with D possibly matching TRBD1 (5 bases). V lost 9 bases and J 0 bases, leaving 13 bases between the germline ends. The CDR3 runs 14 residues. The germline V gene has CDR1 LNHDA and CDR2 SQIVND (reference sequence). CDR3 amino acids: CASKGFTSTDTQYF. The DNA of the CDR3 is TGTGCCAGCAAGGGGTTTACTAGCACAGATACGCAGTATTTT.

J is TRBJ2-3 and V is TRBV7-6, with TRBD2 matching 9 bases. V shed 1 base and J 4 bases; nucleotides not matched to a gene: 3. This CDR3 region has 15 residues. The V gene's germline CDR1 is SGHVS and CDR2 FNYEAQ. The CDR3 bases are TGTGCCAGCAGCTTAGGCGGGGGGGCCGCAGATACGCAGTATTTT. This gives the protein CASSLGGGAADTQYF. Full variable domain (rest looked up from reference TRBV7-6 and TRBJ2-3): GAGVSQSPRYKVTKRGQDVALRCDPISGHVSLYWYRQALGQGPEFLTYFNYEAQQDKSGLPNDRFSAERPEGSISTLTIQRTEQRDSAMYRCASSLGGGAADTQYFGPGTRLTVL.

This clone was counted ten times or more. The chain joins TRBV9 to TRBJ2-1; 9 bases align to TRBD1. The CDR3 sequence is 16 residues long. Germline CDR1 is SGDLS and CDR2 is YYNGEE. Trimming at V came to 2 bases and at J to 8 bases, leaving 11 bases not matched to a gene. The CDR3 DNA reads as TGTGCCAGCAGCGTTTGGGACAGGGTGGGTGCGGATGAGCAGTTCTTC. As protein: CASSVWDRVGADEQFF.

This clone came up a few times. CDR3 protein: CSVVAGDGELFF. In DNA, the CDR3 is TGCAGCGTAGTAGCGGGGGACGGGGAGCTGTTTTTT. The genes are TRBV29-1 and TRBJ2-2, with TRBD2 matching 9 bases. Trimming took 6 bases from V and 7 from J; bases not matched to a gene: 3. CDR1 SQVTM and CDR2 ANQGSEA come from the germline V gene. The CDR3 has 12 residues.

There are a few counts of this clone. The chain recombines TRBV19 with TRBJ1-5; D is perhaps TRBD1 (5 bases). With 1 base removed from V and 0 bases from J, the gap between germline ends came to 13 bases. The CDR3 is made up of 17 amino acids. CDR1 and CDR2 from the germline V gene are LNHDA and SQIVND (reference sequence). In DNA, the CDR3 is TGTGCCAGTAGTATAGGGGGACGGAAATATAGCAATCAGCCCCAGCATTTT. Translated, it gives CASSIGGRKYSNQPQHF.

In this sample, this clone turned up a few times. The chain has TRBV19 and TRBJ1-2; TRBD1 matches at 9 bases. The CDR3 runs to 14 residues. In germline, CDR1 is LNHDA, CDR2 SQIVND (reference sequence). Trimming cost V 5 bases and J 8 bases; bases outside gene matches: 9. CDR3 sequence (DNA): TGTGCCAGTAGTCCGGACAGGGGCCCGATGGGCTACACCTTC. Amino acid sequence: CASSPDRGPMGYTF.

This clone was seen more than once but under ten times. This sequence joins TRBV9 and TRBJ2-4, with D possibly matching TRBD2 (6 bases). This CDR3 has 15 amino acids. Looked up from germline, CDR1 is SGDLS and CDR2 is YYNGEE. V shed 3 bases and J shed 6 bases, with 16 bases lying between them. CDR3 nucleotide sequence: TGTGCCAGCAGCGCCCTGGACGGGGGAGGAAACATTCAGTACTTC. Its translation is CASSALDGGGNIQYF. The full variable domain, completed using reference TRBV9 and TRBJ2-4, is DSGVTQTPKHLITATGQRVTLRCSPRSGDLSVYWYQQSLDQGLQFLIQYYNGEERAKGNILERFSAQQFPDLHSELNLSSLELGDSALYFCASSALDGGGNIQYFGAGTRLSVL.

The DNA of the CDR3 is TGTGCCAGCTCGCGTACAGGGAGGCAAGAGACCCAGTACTTC. Its translation: CASSRTGRQETQYF. The V and J genes are TRBV18 and TRBJ2-5; possibly TRBD1 or TRBD2 for D (6 bases each). The CDR3 totals 14 residues. Trimming stripped 6 bases from V and 2 bases from J, with 13 bases between. Germline V lookup: CDR1 KGHSH, CDR2 LQKENI. Full variable domain (remainder filled in from reference TRBV18 and TRBJ2-5): NAGVMQNPRHLVRRRGQEARLRCSPMKGHSHVYWYRQLPEEGLKFMVYLQKENIIDESGMPKERFSAEFPKEGPSILRIQQVVRGDSAAYFCASSRTGRQETQYFGPGTRLLVL.

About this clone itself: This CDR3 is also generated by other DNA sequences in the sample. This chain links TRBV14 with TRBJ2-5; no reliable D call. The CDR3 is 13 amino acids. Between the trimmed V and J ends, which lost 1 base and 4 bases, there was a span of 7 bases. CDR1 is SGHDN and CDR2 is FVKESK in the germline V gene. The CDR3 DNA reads TGTGCCAGCAGCCAAGGGTTCCGAGAGACCCAGTACTTC. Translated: CASSQGFRETQYF.

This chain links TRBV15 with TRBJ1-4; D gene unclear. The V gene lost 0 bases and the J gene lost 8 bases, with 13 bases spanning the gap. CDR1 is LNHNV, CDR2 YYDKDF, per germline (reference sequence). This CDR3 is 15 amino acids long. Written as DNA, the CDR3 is TGTGCCACCAGCAGAGAAGGGAATCAAGACGAAAAACTGTTTTTT. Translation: CATSREGNQDEKLFF.

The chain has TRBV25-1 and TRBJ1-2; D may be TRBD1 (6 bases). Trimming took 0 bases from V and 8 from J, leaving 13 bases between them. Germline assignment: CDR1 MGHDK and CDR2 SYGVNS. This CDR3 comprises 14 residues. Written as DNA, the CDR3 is TGTGCCAGCAGTGAATATGGAGGGGGATACGGCTACACCTTC. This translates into CASSEYGGGYGYTF.

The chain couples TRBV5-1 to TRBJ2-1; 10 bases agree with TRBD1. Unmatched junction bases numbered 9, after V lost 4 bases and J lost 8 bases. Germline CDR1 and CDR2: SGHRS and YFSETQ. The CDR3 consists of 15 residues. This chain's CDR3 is CASSNPGQGSYEQFF. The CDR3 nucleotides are TGCGCCAGCAGCAACCCGGGACAGGGGTCATATGAGCAGTTCTTC.

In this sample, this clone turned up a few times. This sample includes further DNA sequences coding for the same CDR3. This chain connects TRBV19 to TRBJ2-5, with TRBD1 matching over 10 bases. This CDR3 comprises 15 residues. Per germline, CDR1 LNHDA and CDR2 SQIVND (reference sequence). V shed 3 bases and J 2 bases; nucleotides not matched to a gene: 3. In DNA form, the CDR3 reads TGTGCCAGTAGTATGCGGACAGGGGGTCAAGAGACCCAGTACTTC. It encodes CASSMRTGGQETQYF.

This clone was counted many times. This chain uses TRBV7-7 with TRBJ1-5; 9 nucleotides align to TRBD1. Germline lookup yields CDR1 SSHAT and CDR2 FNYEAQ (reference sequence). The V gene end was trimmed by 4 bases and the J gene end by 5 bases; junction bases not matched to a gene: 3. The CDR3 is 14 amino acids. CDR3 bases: TGTGCCAGCAGCTGGGGACAGGGTCATCAGCCCCAGCATTTT. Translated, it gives CASSWGQGHQPQHF.

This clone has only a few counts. DNA for the CDR3: TGTGCCAGCGGCACGCCATTTCCAGGGTCTGGAAACACCATATATTTT. As protein: CASGTPFPGSGNTIYF. The chain couples TRBV6-7 to TRBJ1-3; TRBD1 might be the D (5 bases). TRBV6-7 is sorted into the ORF group, with uncertain function. V was shortened by 8 bases and J by 1 base, with 18 bases between the two germline ends. The CDR3 contains 16 residues.

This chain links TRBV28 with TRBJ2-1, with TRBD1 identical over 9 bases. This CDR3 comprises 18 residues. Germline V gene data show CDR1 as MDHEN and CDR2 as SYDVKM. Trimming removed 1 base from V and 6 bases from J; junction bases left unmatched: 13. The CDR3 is CASSLSPGGQGIINEQFF. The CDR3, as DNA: TGTGCCAGCAGTTTATCCCCGGGGGGACAGGGAATAATCAATGAGCAGTTCTTC.

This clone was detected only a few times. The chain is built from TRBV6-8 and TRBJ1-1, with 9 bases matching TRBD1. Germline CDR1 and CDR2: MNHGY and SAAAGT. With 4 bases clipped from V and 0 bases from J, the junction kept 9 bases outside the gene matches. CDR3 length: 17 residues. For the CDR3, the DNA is TGTGCCAGCAGTTTACGGGACAGGGTGATCATGAACACTGAAGCTTTCTTT. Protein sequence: CASSLRDRVIMNTEAFF.

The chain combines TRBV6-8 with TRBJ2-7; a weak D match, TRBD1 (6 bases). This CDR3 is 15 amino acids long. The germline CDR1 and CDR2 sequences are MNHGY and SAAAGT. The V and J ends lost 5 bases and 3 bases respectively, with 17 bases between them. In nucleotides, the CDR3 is TGTGCCAGCAGTCTACAGGGTTCCCTTGGCTACGAGCAGTACTTC. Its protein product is CASSLQGSLGYEQYF.

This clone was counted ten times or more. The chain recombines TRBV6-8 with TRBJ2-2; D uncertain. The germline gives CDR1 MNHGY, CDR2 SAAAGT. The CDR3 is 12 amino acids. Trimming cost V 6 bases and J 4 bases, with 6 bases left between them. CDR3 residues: CASRTLTGELFF. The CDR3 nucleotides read TGTGCCAGCAGGACTCTCACCGGGGAGCTGTTTTTT.

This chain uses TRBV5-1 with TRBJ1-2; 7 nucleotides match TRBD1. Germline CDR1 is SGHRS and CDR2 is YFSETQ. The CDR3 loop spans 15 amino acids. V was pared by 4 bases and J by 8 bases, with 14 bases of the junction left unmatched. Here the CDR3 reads CASSQDKGAWGGYTF. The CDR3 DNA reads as TGCGCCAGCAGCCAAGATAAGGGGGCTTGGGGCGGCTACACCTTC.

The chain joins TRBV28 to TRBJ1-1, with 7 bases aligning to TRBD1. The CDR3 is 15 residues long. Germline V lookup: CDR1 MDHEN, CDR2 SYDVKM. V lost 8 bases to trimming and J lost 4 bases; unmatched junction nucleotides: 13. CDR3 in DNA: TGTGCCAGCGACTACGACAGGGCGTATGGCACTGAAGCTTTCTTT. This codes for CASDYDRAYGTEAFF.